This passage covers 25 T cell receptor beta chains from one sample sequenced in a study of immune evolution from preneoplasia to lung adenocarcinoma. TCRdb's copy holds only in-frame clones and misses some; the assay was immunoSEQ multiplex PCR. The table has 13,000 to 15,000 clones, over 75% seen once. What was sequenced was FFPE lung adenocarcinoma in situ tissue. Receptor source: a donor older than 65 with lung adenocarcinoma.

CDR3 sequence reads: CASSLRTSSYEQYF. CDR3 DNA sequence: TGTGCCAGCAGCCTACGGACTAGCTCCTACGAGCAGTACTTC. This sequence joins TRBV11-1 and TRBJ2-7; 7 nucleotides match TRBD2. The J segment lost 0 bases and the V segment lost 5 bases, leaving 4 bases of the junction unmatched. This CDR3 region has 14 residues. Germline lookup yields CDR1 SGHAT and CDR2 FQDESV (reference sequence).

V usage is TRBV11-2 and J usage is TRBJ2-1, with D tentatively TRBD1 or TRBD2 (6 bases each). The CDR3 loop spans 18 amino acids. Germline CDR1 SGHAT, CDR2 FQNNGV. The germline V and J ends were trimmed by 1 base and 10 bases, with 26 bases remaining between them. CDR3 bases: TGTGCCAGCAGCTTAGCCATACAAGGGGGGAAGGGGACGTGGGAGCAGTTCTTC. Residues: CASSLAIQGGKGTWEQFF.

The table lists this clone with a few counts. The CDR3 here is CASSRDSLNTEAFF. The CDR3, as DNA: TGTGCCAGCAGCAGGGACAGTTTGAACACTGAAGCTTTCTTT. The rearrangement links TRBV11-3 to TRBJ1-1; 7 bases align to TRBD1. Germline CDR1 is SGHNT and CDR2 is YENEEA. This CDR3 has 14 residues. V was clipped by 5 bases and J by 0 bases; unmatched bases: 3.

The chain is built from TRBV28 and TRBJ2-3; 11 bases are shared with TRBD2. The V gene end was trimmed by 5 bases and the J gene end by 6 bases; junction bases not matched to a gene: 10. Germline V gives CDR1 MDHEN, CDR2 SYDVKM. The CDR3 is made up of 16 amino acids. CDR3 sequence (DNA): TGTGCCAGCAGTAATCCGGTAGCGGGAGGGTCCGATACGCAGTATTTT. Translating it yields CASSNPVAGGSDTQYF.

The CDR3 nucleotides are TGTGCCAGCAGCACCGACAGGTTGAGGTCAGATACGCAGTATTTT. Its translation is CASSTDRLRSDTQYF. V and J are TRBV2 and TRBJ2-3, with a tentative D call TRBD1 (6 bases). Trimming stripped 6 bases from V and 4 bases from J, with 17 bases between. Germline loops: CDR1 SNHLY, CDR2 FYNNEI. The length of the CDR3 is 15 residues.

Regarding this clone: A junction end diverges from the germline sequence, so it may reflect a read error. V gene TRBV6-5 combines with J gene TRBJ1-1; tentatively, D is TRBD1 (5 bases). The CDR3 has 11 amino acids. CDR1 MNHEY and CDR2 SVGAGI come from the germline V gene. CDR3 in amino acids: CASSSWGGVVF. As DNA, the CDR3 is TGTGCCAGCAGCTCCTGGGGGGGGGTGGTCTTT.

The chain is built from TRBV5-1 and TRBJ2-1; D might be TRBD1 or TRBD2, each matching 6 bases. The ends were cut back, 4 bases at V and 8 bases at J, with 13 bases in the middle. This CDR3 is 13 amino acids long. The germline gives CDR1 SGHRS, CDR2 YFSETQ. This CDR3 reads CASSGGPGDEQFF. CDR3 DNA sequence: TGCGCCAGCAGCGGGGGGCCCGGGGATGAGCAGTTCTTC.

J is TRBJ2-3 and V is TRBV7-2; a possible D gene is TRBD1 (6 bases). Per the germline V gene, CDR1 is SGHTA and CDR2 is FQGNSA. V lost 5 bases and J 6 bases, leaving 12 bases between the germline ends. The CDR3 totals 13 residues. In DNA form, the CDR3 reads TGTGCCAGCAGCCGTACGAGGGGGGATACGCAGTATTTT. It codes for CASSRTRGDTQYF.

The gene calls are TRBV2 and TRBJ2-3; maybe TRBD2 (6 bases). This CDR3 is built from 12 residues. Trimming took off 1 base at V and 7 bases at J, with 6 bases between the two ends. Germline V gene sequence: CDR1 SNHLY, CDR2 FYNNEI. CDR3 sequence (DNA): TGTGCCAGCAGTGAAGGGACTAATACGCAGTATTTT. Translating it yields CASSEGTNTQYF.

Here the CDR3 reads CASETGQANYGYTF. The CDR3 DNA is TGTGCCAGCGAAACAGGGCAGGCTAACTATGGCTACACCTTC. The chain joins TRBV28 to TRBJ1-2; D is possibly TRBD1 (6 bases). The CDR3 has 14 amino acids. The V gene's germline CDR1 is MDHEN and CDR2 SYDVKM. With 8 bases removed from V and 0 bases from J, the gap between germline ends came to 13 bases.

The chain recombines TRBV4-1 with TRBJ1-5; no reliable D call. Germline CDR1 is MGHRA and CDR2 is YSYEKL. Trimming shortened V by 0 bases and J by 0 bases, and 21 bases separated the two germline ends. The CDR3 has 20 amino acids. CDR3 amino acids: CASSQDSPAAGTYSNQPQHF. The CDR3 coding sequence is TGCGCCAGCAGCCAAGATAGTCCGGCGGCCGGAACCTATAGCAATCAGCCCCAGCATTTT.

V is TRBV28 and J is TRBJ2-1; D is undetermined. The CDR3 contains 15 residues. The V end lost 6 bases, the J end lost 3 bases, and 15 bases lay between the germline ends. From germline, CDR1 is MDHEN and CDR2 SYDVKM. The CDR3 coding sequence is TGTGCCAGCAGCACGACTCAGAGACTCTACAATGAGCAGTTCTTC. Protein sequence: CASSTTQRLYNEQFF.

CDR3 protein: CSATSDGELFF. Here the CDR3 DNA reads TGCAGTGCTACCAGCGACGGGGAGCTGTTTTTT. The V gene is TRBV20-1, the J gene TRBJ2-2; no clear D. The CDR3 runs to 11 residues. Trimming pared 4 bases from V and 7 bases from J, leaving 7 bases between. Germline assignment: CDR1 DFQATT and CDR2 SNEGSKA (reference sequence).

The chain employs TRBV4-2 and TRBJ1-2; D is unresolved. CDR1 and CDR2 from the germline V gene are LGHNA and YNFKEQ. This CDR3 is built from 13 residues. Trimming stripped 1 base from V and 8 bases from J, with 11 bases between. The CDR3 spells CASSQALRSGYTF. In DNA form, the CDR3 reads TGTGCCAGCAGCCAAGCTTTACGCTCCGGCTACACCTTC.

V gene TRBV7-2 combines with J gene TRBJ2-2; TRBD2 is a possible D gene (5 bases). The CDR3 consists of 15 residues. The V and J ends lost 4 bases and 0 bases respectively, with 9 bases between them. The germline CDR1 and CDR2 sequences are SGHTA and FQGNSA. The DNA for the CDR3 is TGTGCCAGCAGCTGGCGGGCCGCGAACACCGGGGAGCTGTTTTTT. Translated: CASSWRAANTGELFF. Drawing the rest from reference TRBV7-2 and TRBJ2-2, the complete variable domain is GAGVSQSPSNKVTEKGKDVELRCDPISGHTALYWYRQSLGQGLEFLIYFQGNSAPDKSGLPSDRFSAERTGGSVSTLTIQRTQQEDSAVYLCASSWRAANTGELFFGEGSRLTVL.

The V gene is TRBV9, the J gene TRBJ1-6; D gene unclear. Germline loops: CDR1 SGDLS, CDR2 YYNGEE. Trimming pared 0 bases from V and 7 bases from J, leaving 11 bases between. There are 15 residues in the CDR3. In DNA form, the CDR3 reads TGTGCCAGCAGCGTAGCTCCTGACCCAAATTCACCCCTCCACTTT. Its translation is CASSVAPDPNSPLHF. The full variable domain, with the rest looked up from reference TRBV9 and TRBJ1-6, is DSGVTQTPKHLITATGQRVTLRCSPRSGDLSVYWYQQSLDQGLQFLIQYYNGEERAKGNILERFSAQQFPDLHSELNLSSLELGDSALYFCASSVAPDPNSPLHFGNGTRLTVT.

This chain joins TRBV29-1 and TRBJ1-2; D is unclear. The germline gives CDR1 SQVTM, CDR2 ANQGSEA. Between the trimmed V and J ends, which lost 6 bases and 4 bases, there was a span of 15 bases. CDR3 length equals 13 residues. The CDR3 nucleotides are TGCAGCGTACCTTTGGATTACAGCTATGGCTACACCTTC. Its translation: CSVPLDYSYGYTF.

The chain employs TRBV18 and TRBJ1-4; D remains ambiguous. This CDR3 comprises 14 residues. Trimming pared 4 bases from V and 5 bases from J, leaving 11 bases between. Germline CDR1 KGHSH, CDR2 LQKENI. In nucleotides, the CDR3 is TGTGCCAGCTCACGAAACAGCCCCAATGAAAAACTGTTTTTT. Translating it yields CASSRNSPNEKLFF.

The chain employs TRBV27 and TRBJ2-7; 8 bases align to TRBD2. This CDR3 comprises 14 residues. With V trimmed by 6 bases and J by 1 base, 5 bases remained unmatched. Germline CDR1 and CDR2: MNHEY and SMNVEV (reference sequence). In DNA, the CDR3 is TGTGCCAGCAGACCAAGCGGGAGTTCCTACGAGCAGTACTTC. It is translated as CASRPSGSSYEQYF.

This clone was detected only once. This rearrangement joins TRBV2 to TRBJ1-2; TRBD1 is a possible D gene (6 bases). CDR1 and CDR2 (germline): SNHLY, FYNNEI. There are 14 residues in the CDR3. V was shortened by 8 bases and J by 10 bases, with 23 bases between the two germline ends. The chain's CDR3 is CASVGTNIPTVYTF. The CDR3, as DNA: TGTGCCAGCGTGGGGACAAACATACCTACCGTCTACACCTTC.

V gene TRBV2 combines with J gene TRBJ1-1; unclear D gene. Trimming cost V 1 base and J 1 base, with 10 bases left between them. From germline, CDR1 is SNHLY and CDR2 FYNNEI. The CDR3 is 15 amino acids. The CDR3: CASSEEGGGNTEAFF. As DNA, the CDR3 is TGTGCCAGCAGTGAAGAGGGAGGTGGGAACACTGAAGCTTTCTTT.

The V call is TRBV30, the J call TRBJ2-4; no clear D. This CDR3 is built from 15 residues. The V end was cut by 3 bases, the J end by 0 bases, with 12 bases between. The germline gives CDR1 GTSNPN, CDR2 SVGIG (reference sequence). DNA for the CDR3: TGTGCCTGGAGCCCACCGCGGCTAGCCAAAAACATTCAGTACTTC. Amino acid sequence: CAWSPPRLAKNIQYF.

The chain employs TRBV18 and TRBJ2-1; D is uncertain. The V end lost 6 bases, the J end lost 0 bases, and 12 bases lay between the germline ends. The CDR3 sequence is 15 residues long. CDR1 is KGHSH, CDR2 LQKENI, per germline. The CDR3 loop reads CASSPDHSSYNEQFF. CDR3 in DNA: TGTGCCAGCTCGCCTGACCACAGCTCCTACAATGAGCAGTTCTTC.

This sequence joins TRBV28 and TRBJ1-5, with a possible D match to TRBD1 (6 bases). Per germline, CDR1 MDHEN and CDR2 SYDVKM. Trimming cost V 2 bases and J 8 bases, with 10 bases left between them. This CDR3 spans 13 amino acids. CDR3 residues: CASSLLRDKPQHF. The CDR3 coding sequence is TGTGCCAGCAGTTTACTGCGGGACAAGCCCCAGCATTTT.

The V call is TRBV5-1, the J call TRBJ2-1; 13 bases align to TRBD2. V dropped 4 bases and J dropped 6; count of bases not matched to a gene: 10. CDR1 is SGHRS, CDR2 YFSETQ, per germline. This CDR3 contains 17 residues. The CDR3 loop is CASSTGAGTSGINEQFF. For the CDR3, the DNA is TGCGCCAGCAGCACTGGCGCCGGGACTAGCGGGATCAATGAGCAGTTCTTC. Variable domain in full (rest from reference TRBV5-1 and TRBJ2-1): KAGVTQTPRYLIKTRGQQVTLSCSPISGHRSVSWYQQTPGQGLQFLFEYFSETQRNKGNFPGRFSGRQFSNSRSEMNVSTLELGDSALYLCASSTGAGTSGINEQFFGPGTRLTVL.